Following are 24 T cell receptor beta chains from one sample sequenced in a study of neoadjuvant nivolumab and ipilimumab in lung cancer. Some clones are missing from TCRdb's copy, which holds only in-frame ones; the method was immunoSEQ multiplex PCR. Seen here are about 38,000 clones, 75% to 90% observed once, and the top ten hold more than 3%. The sample in question was peripheral blood, obtained before neoadjuvant nivolumab, alone or with ipilimumab. The source is an adult with non-small cell lung cancer.

The chain employs TRBV5-1 and TRBJ2-1, with 12 nucleotides matching TRBD2. V dropped 6 bases and J dropped 0; count of bases not matched to a gene: 7. Germline lookup yields CDR1 SGHRS and CDR2 YFSETQ. The CDR3 has 17 residues. The CDR3 DNA reads TGCGCCAGCAAACGGACTAGCGGGGCGAGCTCCTACAATGAGCAGTTCTTC. It yields the protein CASKRTSGASSYNEQFF.

The chain couples TRBV7-9 to TRBJ2-2; the D gene is possibly TRBD1 (6 bases). The CDR3 runs 13 residues. CDR1 and CDR2 from the germline V gene are SEHNR and FQNEAQ (reference sequence). Trimming removed 3 bases at V and 6 bases at J, with 8 bases between. CDR3 sequence reads: CASSFGQPGELFF. CDR3 in DNA: TGTGCCAGCAGCTTCGGACAGCCCGGGGAGCTGTTTTTT.

The chain uses TRBV7-6 and TRBJ2-1; 9 nucleotides align to TRBD1. From germline, CDR1 is SGHVS and CDR2 FNYEAQ. This CDR3 spans 15 amino acids. The V segment lost 4 bases and the J segment 9 bases; nucleotides outside the gene matches: 10. DNA for the CDR3: TGTGCCAGCAGCTCCAGACAGGGGGGTGCCGGTGAGCAGTTCTTC. It translates to CASSSRQGGAGEQFF.

The chain links TRBV2 to TRBJ1-2, with 7 bases matching TRBD1. The CDR3 extends over 13 amino acids. Losses at the gene ends were 6 bases for V and 4 bases for J; bases not matched to a gene: 5. Germline CDR1 and CDR2: SNHLY and FYNNEI. The CDR3: CASRATGPYGYTF. Here the CDR3 DNA reads TGTGCCAGCAGAGCGACAGGGCCCTATGGCTACACCTTC.

CDR3 residues: CSVDPRGTNHNEQFF. The CDR3 DNA reads as TGCAGCGTTGATCCCAGGGGGACGAACCACAATGAGCAGTTCTTC. V and J are TRBV29-1 and TRBJ2-1, with TRBD1 identical over 7 bases. Per the germline V gene, CDR1 is SQVTM and CDR2 is ANQGSEA. After removal of 3 bases from V and 5 bases from J, the junction contained 10 bases not matched to a gene. The CDR3 length is 15 residues.

The V and J genes are TRBV5-5 and TRBJ2-7; 8 positions agree with TRBD2. The CDR3 extends over 14 amino acids. V was clipped by 4 bases and J by 0 bases; unmatched bases: 3. Germline V CDR1 and CDR2: SGHKS, YYEKEE (reference sequence). Here the CDR3 reads CASSHGRGSYEQYF. The CDR3 nucleotides read TGTGCCAGCAGCCACGGGAGGGGCTCCTACGAGCAGTACTTC.

The V call is TRBV30, the J call TRBJ2-4; the D is unclear. The CDR3 covers 14 residues. V was cut by 0 bases and J by 0 bases, with 6 bases left in between. Germline V lookup: CDR1 GTSNPN, CDR2 SVGIG (reference sequence). CDR3 amino acids: CAWSVDEAKNIQYF. The CDR3 DNA reads as TGTGCCTGGAGTGTCGATGAAGCCAAAAACATTCAGTACTTC.

CDR3 region: CASKINRGFVEQYF. CDR3 nucleotides: TGCGCCAGCAAGATAAACAGGGGGTTTGTCGAGCAGTACTTC. V usage is TRBV10-1 and J usage is TRBJ2-7, with 8 nucleotides matching TRBD1. V lost 7 bases, J lost 6 bases, and 11 bases stayed unmatched. The CDR3 runs 14 residues. Germline CDR1 is WNHNN and CDR2 is SYGVQD (reference sequence).

The rearrangement uses TRBV7-3 and TRBJ1-3; D unclear. V lost 5 bases and J lost 4, with 15 bases in between. CDR1 is SGHTA and CDR2 is FQGTGA in the germline V gene. The CDR3 runs 15 residues. DNA of the CDR3: TGTGCCAGCAGCCTCAGCGGTGGGTACGGAAACACCATATATTTT. Translated: CASSLSGGYGNTIYF.

This chain connects TRBV4-1 to TRBJ2-2; D possibly corresponds to TRBD1 (6 bases). V lost 1 base and J 3 bases, leaving 9 bases between the germline ends. The CDR3 consists of 15 residues. CDR1 MGHRA and CDR2 YSYEKL come from the germline V gene. CDR3 DNA sequence: TGCGCCAGCAGCCAAGGACAGGTCGACACCGGGGAGCTGTTTTTT. Its translation is CASSQGQVDTGELFF.

The J gene is TRBJ1-2, the V gene TRBV7-8; possibly TRBD1 for D (5 bases). Trimming removed 1 base at V and 4 bases at J, with 13 bases between. The CDR3 is 15 amino acids. CDR1 is SGHVS and CDR2 is FQNEAQ in the germline V gene. This CDR3 reads CASSLGTREAYGYTF. In DNA form, the CDR3 reads TGTGCCAGCAGCTTAGGGACCAGGGAAGCCTATGGCTACACCTTC.

In DNA form, the CDR3 reads TGTGCCAGCAGCTTAGGGGGCGGCCCGGAGACCCAGTACTTC. Translated: CASSLGGGPETQYF. The chain carries TRBV7-2 and TRBJ2-5, with D perhaps matching TRBD1 (5 bases). The CDR3 sequence is 14 residues long. CDR1 and CDR2 (germline): SGHTA, FQGNSA. The ends were cut back, 1 base at V and 5 bases at J, with 11 bases in the middle.

The rearrangement links TRBV5-6 to TRBJ1-5; D is unresolved. V lost 0 bases to trimming and J lost 3 bases, with 4 bases between them. CDR1 SGHDT and CDR2 YYEEEE come from the germline V gene. The length of the CDR3 is 13 residues. For the CDR3, the DNA is TGTGCCAGCAGCTTGGATGCCAATCAGCCCCAGCATTTT. Translating it yields CASSLDANQPQHF.

CDR3 region: CASSSLGLAGGGTDTQYF. DNA for the CDR3: TGTGCCAGTAGCAGCCTGGGACTAGCGGGAGGCGGCACAGATACGCAGTATTTT. The V and J genes are TRBV19 and TRBJ2-3, with 15 bases matching TRBD2. This CDR3 is built from 18 residues. CDR1 LNHDA and CDR2 SQIVND come from the germline V gene (reference sequence). Unmatched junction bases numbered 8, after V lost 6 bases and J lost 1 base.

The chain is built from TRBV5-1 and TRBJ2-1; possibly TRBD2 for D (6 bases). Germline CDR1 reads SGHRS; CDR2 reads YFSETQ. The CDR3 contains 14 residues. V was clipped by 1 base and J by 5 bases, with 10 bases between them. In DNA form, the CDR3 reads TGCGCCAGCAGCTTGTGGAGGGCCCACAATGAGCAGTTCTTC. Amino acid sequence: CASSLWRAHNEQFF.

The V gene is TRBV2, the J gene TRBJ1-5; D is undetermined. This CDR3 is 12 amino acids long. The ends were cut back, 6 bases at V and 4 bases at J, with 7 bases in the middle. In germline, CDR1 is SNHLY, CDR2 FYNNEI. CDR3 in DNA: TGTGCCAGCAGAGGTCCAAATCAGCCCCAGCATTTT. This sequence encodes CASRGPNQPQHF.

The V call is TRBV30, the J call TRBJ1-5; 8 bases fit TRBD1. J lost 3 bases, V lost 4 bases, and 14 bases had no gene match. The CDR3 runs to 17 residues. Germline values: CDR1 GTSNPN, CDR2 SVGIG (reference sequence). The CDR3 DNA reads TGTGCCTGGACCGCTTCAGGGGGCCGGGGGTACAATCAGCCCCAGCATTTT. Amino acid sequence: CAWTASGGRGYNQPQHF.

The chain couples TRBV2 to TRBJ2-3; 11 bases map to TRBD2. CDR1 is SNHLY, CDR2 FYNNEI, per germline. The CDR3 totals 16 residues. Losses at the gene ends were 4 bases for V and 2 bases for J; bases not matched to a gene: 5. The CDR3 here is CASSVLAGVPTDTQYF. The DNA of the CDR3 is TGTGCCAGCAGTGTACTAGCGGGAGTTCCCACAGATACGCAGTATTTT.

This clone was seen only once. This chain connects TRBV5-4 to TRBJ2-3; D unclear. From germline, CDR1 is SGHNT and CDR2 YYREEE (reference sequence). The V gene lost 0 bases and the J gene lost 0 bases, with 5 bases spanning the gap. This CDR3 is 14 amino acids long. For the CDR3, the DNA is TGTGCCAGCAGCTTGGACACTAGCACAGATACGCAGTATTTT. Protein sequence: CASSLDTSTDTQYF.

This clone was counted once. The chain carries TRBV29-1 and TRBJ2-2; 11 bases are shared with TRBD2. V lost 7 bases, J lost 4 bases, and 8 bases stayed unmatched. The CDR3 consists of 15 residues. The V gene's germline CDR1 is SQVTM and CDR2 ANQGSEA. CDR3 amino acids: CSAMGLADPTGELFF. In nucleotides, the CDR3 is TGCAGCGCCATGGGACTAGCGGATCCCACCGGGGAGCTGTTTTTT.

This clone was observed a single time. The chain employs TRBV4-2 and TRBJ1-4; possibly TRBD1 for D (5 bases). In germline, CDR1 is LGHNA, CDR2 YNFKEQ. The CDR3 loop spans 15 amino acids. V dropped 0 bases and J dropped 4 bases, with 9 bases sitting between them. The CDR3 DNA sequence: TGTGCCAGCAGCCAAGAGGGGCGGGATAATGAAAAACTGTTTTTT. Its translation: CASSQEGRDNEKLFF.

The chain is built from TRBV7-9 and TRBJ2-3; no clear D. The germline gives CDR1 SEHNR, CDR2 FQNEAQ (reference sequence). Trimming took off 5 bases at V and 2 bases at J, with 8 bases between the two ends. This CDR3 is built from 13 residues. The CDR3 DNA is TGTGCCAGCAGCCGGGCCAACACAGATACGCAGTATTTT. Translating it yields CASSRANTDTQYF.

V gene TRBV7-9 combines with J gene TRBJ2-4; the D gene could be TRBD1 or TRBD2 (6 bases each). This CDR3 has 14 residues. Trimming cost V 4 bases and J 10 bases, with 17 bases left between them. Germline CDR1 reads SEHNR; CDR2 reads FQNEAQ (reference sequence). The CDR3 spells CASSSRGPENIQYF. CDR3 sequence (DNA): TGTGCCAGCAGCTCACGGGGGCCCGAGAATATTCAGTACTTC.

The chain employs TRBV7-9 and TRBJ1-5; D is unresolved. The ends were cut back, 5 bases at V and 2 bases at J, with 13 bases in the middle. The CDR3 loop spans 15 amino acids. Germline loops: CDR1 SEHNR, CDR2 FQNEAQ (reference sequence). CDR3 in DNA: TGTGCCAGCAGCCCCGGTTCGCTGGGCAATCAGCCCCAGCATTTT. This translates into CASSPGSLGNQPQHF.